The 14 T cell receptor beta chains below all came from one sample that was sequenced in a study of T cell responses to AZD1222 COVID-19 vaccine (dated by TCRdb to the early 2020s). Library creation used the immunoSEQ multiplex PCR assay. As stored in TCRdb, this immuneACCESS dataset retains in-frame rearrangements with V and J assigned. A fraction of the clones does not appear; measured against another copy, unresolved V genes explain less than half of the discrepancy, and the remainder lacks a known reason. The sample table lists 250,000 to 300,000 clones, 90% to 95% of them with a count of one. Jointly, the top ten make up about 0.5% of the sample. Sample time point, as interpreted from the label and publication: about 28 days (+/-7) after the second vaccine dose. The source material was peripheral blood, sampled 28 days after the second AZD1222 dose. The receptor source for this set is an adult who received the AZD1222 COVID-19 vaccine.

The chain uses TRBV12-3 or TRBV12-4 and TRBJ1-5; possible D gene TRBD1, 5 bases. This CDR3 has 13 residues. The V end lost 5 bases, the J end lost 6 bases, and 11 bases lay between the germline ends. This CDR3 reads CASSITGVQPQHF. CDR3 nucleotides: TGTGCCAGCAGTATAACGGGGGTTCAGCCCCAGCATTTT.

The chain carries TRBV7-2 and TRBJ2-4, with TRBD2 matching over 16 bases. V shed 5 bases and J 4 bases; nucleotides not matched to a gene: 8. The V gene's germline CDR1 is SGHTA and CDR2 FQGNSA. The length of the CDR3 is 18 residues. As DNA, the CDR3 is TGTGCCAGCAGCCTGCGGGGACTAGCGGGGGGGCGGAAAAACATTCAGTACTTC. Translating it yields CASSLRGLAGGRKNIQYF. The whole variable domain, remainder taken from reference TRBV7-2 and TRBJ2-4, is GAGVSQSPSNKVTEKGKDVELRCDPISGHTALYWYRQSLGQGLEFLIYFQGNSAPDKSGLPSDRFSAERTGGSVSTLTIQRTQQEDSAVYLCASSLRGLAGGRKNIQYFGAGTRLSVL.

This clone was found once. This chain joins TRBV5-1 and TRBJ2-6, with 8 bases lining up with TRBD2. The germline V gene has CDR1 SGHRS and CDR2 YFSETQ. This CDR3 has 16 amino acids. The V and J ends lost 5 bases and 4 bases, in that order; junction bases with no gene match: 8. The CDR3 DNA reads as TGCGCCAGCAGTTCCCTTAGCGGGGCCGGGGCCAACGTCCTGACTTTC. This sequence encodes CASSSLSGAGANVLTF.

The chain combines TRBV28 with TRBJ2-7; TRBD1 aligns across 7 bases. The CDR3 length is 16 residues. The V and J ends lost 3 bases and 3 bases, in that order; junction bases with no gene match: 11. The germline gives CDR1 MDHEN, CDR2 SYDVKM. DNA of the CDR3: TGTGCCAGCAGTTTCCGCCGGGACAGAACTATCTACGAGCAGTACTTC. This codes for CASSFRRDRTIYEQYF. Full variable domain (outside the CDR3, taken from reference TRBV28 and TRBJ2-7): DVKVTQSSRYLVKRTGEKVFLECVQDMDHENMFWYRQDPGLGLRLIYFSYDVKMKEKGDIPEGYSVSREKKERFSLILESASTNQTSMYLCASSFRRDRTIYEQYFGPGTRLTVT.

The rearrangement joins TRBV6-4 to TRBJ1-6; 9 bases are shared with TRBD1. V lost 7 bases, J lost 4 bases, and 11 bases stayed unmatched. The CDR3 is made up of 17 amino acids. Germline CDR1 and CDR2: MRHNA and SNTAGT. CDR3 residues: CASIADRGLVYNSPLHF. CDR3 in DNA: TGTGCCAGCATCGCGGACAGGGGATTAGTTTATAATTCACCCCTCCACTTT.

The chain uses TRBV7-9 and TRBJ1-4; D call uncertain. Germline V gene data show CDR1 as SEHNR and CDR2 as FQNEAQ (reference sequence). This CDR3 has 14 amino acids. V was pared by 3 bases and J by 7 bases, with 12 bases between. CDR3 sequence (DNA): TGTGCCAGCAGCTTTGATTCACGGACTGAAAAACTGTTTTTT. Encoded protein: CASSFDSRTEKLFF.

This chain links TRBV5-1 with TRBJ2-2, with D possibly being TRBD1 (6 bases). In germline, CDR1 is SGHRS, CDR2 YFSETQ. The CDR3 runs 14 residues. The V end was cut by 3 bases, the J end by 7 bases, with 13 bases between. The CDR3 DNA reads TGCGCCAGCAGCTCCGGGACAAAGGGCGGGGAGCTGTTTTTT. This gives the protein CASSSGTKGGELFF.

J is TRBJ1-6 and V is TRBV9; D is uncertain. This CDR3 has 15 amino acids. V was trimmed by 4 bases and J by 7 bases, leaving 15 bases between them. CDR1 SGDLS and CDR2 YYNGEE come from the germline V gene. CDR3 coding DNA: TGTGCCAGCAGCTCACCGGACCTAAGGAATTCACCCCTCCACTTT. Amino acids: CASSSPDLRNSPLHF.

This chain links TRBV30 with TRBJ2-7; 8 positions match TRBD2. V was clipped by 0 bases and J by 4 bases; unmatched bases: 5. Per germline, CDR1 GTSNPN and CDR2 SVGIG (reference sequence). The CDR3 consists of 14 residues. The CDR3 DNA sequence: TGTGCCTGGAGTGTTCTAGCGGGCAGGTACGAGCAGTACTTC. This gives the protein CAWSVLAGRYEQYF.

V is TRBV4-3 and J is TRBJ2-3; no firm D call. V gave up 1 base and J gave up 2 bases, with 13 bases separating them. The CDR3 spans 16 residues. Germline V CDR1 and CDR2: LGHNA, YSLEER. The CDR3 spells CASSQVRGAYTDTQYF. The CDR3, as DNA: TGCGCCAGCAGCCAAGTCCGCGGAGCATACACAGATACGCAGTATTTT.

The V call is TRBV28, the J call TRBJ1-1; TRBD1 matches 8 bases. This CDR3 contains 12 residues. Germline assignment: CDR1 MDHEN and CDR2 SYDVKM. J lost 7 bases, V lost 2 bases, and 0 bases had no gene match. The CDR3 sequence is CASSLGQGEAFF. The CDR3 DNA follows: TGTGCCAGCAGTTTAGGACAGGGTGAAGCTTTCTTT.

The rearrangement joins TRBV27 to TRBJ2-7; D perhaps matches TRBD1 (5 bases). Trimming cost V 4 bases and J 7 bases, with 17 bases left between them. The CDR3 consists of 14 residues. CDR1 and CDR2 (germline): MNHEY, SMNVEV (reference sequence). CDR3 sequence: CASSSFWTLGEQYF. CDR3 in DNA: TGTGCCAGCAGTTCCTTCTGGACACTGGGAGAGCAGTACTTC.

The chain combines TRBV7-2 with TRBJ2-7, with 7 nucleotides matching TRBD1. CDR3 size: 15 residues. Trimming at V came to 3 bases and at J to 0 bases, leaving 5 bases not matched to a gene. The germline CDR1 and CDR2 sequences are SGHTA and FQGNSA. The CDR3 sequence is CASSFDRDSSYEQYF. The CDR3 DNA sequence: TGTGCCAGCAGCTTTGACAGGGACAGCTCCTACGAGCAGTACTTC.

The rearrangement uses TRBV5-5 and TRBJ2-2; D ambiguous. The CDR3 spans 15 residues. Trimming took off 5 bases at V and 2 bases at J, with 13 bases between the two ends. Germline CDR1 reads SGHKS; CDR2 reads YYEKEE (reference sequence). The CDR3: CASRPGPLNTGELFF. DNA of the CDR3: TGTGCCAGCAGACCTGGACCCTTAAACACCGGGGAGCTGTTTTTT.